This is a list of T cell receptor beta chains from one sample in a study of T cell responses to AZD1222 COVID-19 vaccine. Generated by immunoSEQ multiplex PCR, the TCRdb table keeps only in-frame clones and is missing some. Found here are roughly 150,000 clones, approximately 88% of them singletons; the top ten hold 1.1%. The source was peripheral blood, collected 28 days after the second AZD1222 dose. All receptors derive from an adult who received the AZD1222 COVID-19 vaccine. Both conserved end residues are part of each CDR3. D genes are given only for firm matches. A clone size is listed for some rows: how often the clone was seen (once, few, many), or a class if it is expanded.

CDR3 DNA: TGTGCCAGCAGTACTAGCGGGGGCACAGATACGCAGTATTTT; CDR3 protein: CASSTSGGTDTQYF; V gene: TRBV3-1/TRBV3-2; J gene: TRBJ2-3; D gene: TRBD2; clone size: NA
CDR3 DNA: TGTGCCAGCAGCTTAGATTCGGGGACAGGTGAAGCTTTCTTT; CDR3 protein: CASSLDSGTGEAFF; V gene: TRBV11-2; J gene: TRBJ1-1; D gene: TRBD1; clone size: NA
CDR3 DNA: TGTGCCAGCACCGAAAGGGTCCCTACAACAGATACGCAGTATTTT; CDR3 protein: CASTERVPTTDTQYF; V gene: TRBV2; J gene: TRBJ2-3; D gene: NA; clone size: NA
CDR3 DNA: TGCGCCAGCAGCTCTGACCGATATGGCTACACCTTC; CDR3 protein: CASSSDRYGYTF; V gene: TRBV5-1; J gene: TRBJ1-2; D gene: NA; clone size: NA
CDR3 DNA: TGCGCCAGCAGCTTGGACCAGGGAGATGGCTACACCTTC; CDR3 protein: CASSLDQGDGYTF; V gene: TRBV5-1; J gene: TRBJ1-2; D gene: NA; clone size: once
CDR3 DNA: TGTGCCAGCCAGCTCACCACCCATTCACCCCTCCACTTT; CDR3 protein: CASQLTTHSPLHF; V gene: TRBV27; J gene: TRBJ1-6; D gene: NA; clone size: NA
CDR3 DNA: TGTGCCAGCTCAGGACAGGCGACTAACTATGGCTACACCTTC; CDR3 protein: CASSGQATNYGYTF; V gene: TRBV18; J gene: TRBJ1-2; D gene: TRBD1; clone size: NA
CDR3 DNA: TGCGCCAGCAGCTTGTCAGGGGAGCGGAATCAGCCCCAGCATTTT; CDR3 protein: CASSLSGERNQPQHF; V gene: TRBV5-1; J gene: TRBJ1-5; D gene: NA; clone size: NA
CDR3 DNA: TGTGCCAGTAGGGGGATCGGGGAGCAGTACTTC; CDR3 protein: CASRGIGEQYF; V gene: TRBV19; J gene: TRBJ2-7; D gene: NA; clone size: NA
CDR3 DNA: TGCAGCGTTGTTGTTAATAGCAATCAGCCCCAGCATTTT; CDR3 protein: CSVVVNSNQPQHF; V gene: TRBV29-1; J gene: TRBJ1-5; D gene: NA; clone size: few
CDR3 DNA: TGCGCCAGCAGCCAAGAAAGAGGGGGGTGGAGCTCCTACAATGAGCAGTTCTTC; CDR3 protein: CASSQERGGWSSYNEQFF; V gene: TRBV4-3; J gene: TRBJ2-1; D gene: NA; clone size: NA
CDR3 DNA: TGTGCCAGCAGGGACAGCTACAATGAGCAGTTCTTC; CDR3 protein: CASRDSYNEQFF; V gene: TRBV3-1/TRBV3-2; J gene: TRBJ2-1; D gene: NA; clone size: NA
CDR3 DNA: TGTGCCACCTACCCAACAGGGGCTATGAACACTGAAGCTTTCTTT; CDR3 protein: CATYPTGAMNTEAFF; V gene: TRBV5-6; J gene: TRBJ1-1; D gene: TRBD1; clone size: few
CDR3 DNA: TGTGCCAGCAGTGAAATTCGAGCAGGCTACACCTTC; CDR3 protein: CASSEIRAGYTF; V gene: TRBV25-1; J gene: TRBJ1-2; D gene: NA; clone size: NA
CDR3 DNA: TGTGCCAGCCAAGTGGACAGGGGTAACTATGGCTACACCTTC; CDR3 protein: CASQVDRGNYGYTF; V gene: TRBV19; J gene: TRBJ1-2; D gene: TRBD1; clone size: NA
CDR3 DNA: TGTGCCAGCAGTGACGCCTCGGGGGGCACAGATACGCAGTATTTT; CDR3 protein: CASSDASGGTDTQYF; V gene: TRBV6-4; J gene: TRBJ2-3; D gene: NA; clone size: NA
CDR3 DNA: TGTGCCAGCAGCTACACGGGGACAGGGCACGAGCAGTACTTC; CDR3 protein: CASSYTGTGHEQYF; V gene: TRBV7-9; J gene: TRBJ2-7; D gene: TRBD1; clone size: NA
CDR3 DNA: TGTGCCAGCACCCCACATGCCGACGGCACCGGGGAGCTGTTTTTT; CDR3 protein: CASTPHADGTGELFF; V gene: TRBV6-5; J gene: TRBJ2-2; D gene: NA; clone size: NA
CDR3 DNA: TGTGCCAGCAGCTTATTCGAGCATAGCTCCTATAATTCACCCCTCCACTTT; CDR3 protein: CASSLFEHSSYNSPLHF; V gene: TRBV11-2; J gene: TRBJ1-6; D gene: NA; clone size: NA
CDR3 DNA: TGTGCCAGCAGCCTCAGGACAGGAGATAGCACAGATACGCAGTATTTT; CDR3 protein: CASSLRTGDSTDTQYF; V gene: TRBV4-2; J gene: TRBJ2-3; D gene: TRBD1; clone size: NA
CDR3 DNA: TGTGCCAGCAGTTACCTGTCGGGGTCCGGGGAGCTGTTTTTT; CDR3 protein: CASSYLSGSGELFF; V gene: TRBV6-2/TRBV6-3; J gene: TRBJ2-2; D gene: NA; clone size: NA
CDR3 DNA: TGTGCCAGCAGTGCAGGGACTTACGAGCAGTACTTC; CDR3 protein: CASSAGTYEQYF; V gene: TRBV2; J gene: TRBJ2-7; D gene: NA; clone size: NA
CDR3 DNA: TGTGCTAGCAGTTACCGCCAGCCTAGCACAGATACGCAGTATTTT; CDR3 protein: CASSYRQPSTDTQYF; V gene: TRBV6-5; J gene: TRBJ2-3; D gene: NA; clone size: NA
CDR3 DNA: TGCGCCAGCAGCTTGAGGCCAGGTGAAAAACTGTTTTTT; CDR3 protein: CASSLRPGEKLFF; V gene: TRBV5-1; J gene: TRBJ1-4; D gene: NA; clone size: NA
CDR3 DNA: TGTGCCAGCAGCTTAGAAGGTCTAGCGGGGAACAATGAGCAGTTCTTC; CDR3 protein: CASSLEGLAGNNEQFF; V gene: TRBV7-9; J gene: TRBJ2-1; D gene: TRBD2; clone size: NA
CDR3 DNA: TGTGCCAGCAGCTCAGGTCTGAACACTGAAGCTTTCTTT; CDR3 protein: CASSSGLNTEAFF; V gene: TRBV7-9; J gene: TRBJ1-1; D gene: NA; clone size: NA
CDR3 DNA: TGTGCCAGCAGCACCTACGGACAGGCCCAGGAGCCCCAGCATTTT; CDR3 protein: CASSTYGQAQEPQHF; V gene: TRBV7-8; J gene: TRBJ1-5; D gene: TRBD1; clone size: once
CDR3 DNA: TGCGCCAGCAGCTTGGTGGGACGGACTAGTTACGAGCAGTACTTC; CDR3 protein: CASSLVGRTSYEQYF; V gene: TRBV5-1; J gene: TRBJ2-7; D gene: TRBD2; clone size: NA
CDR3 DNA: TGTGCCAGCAGTTTAACTGGCTACGAGCAGTACTTC; CDR3 protein: CASSLTGYEQYF; V gene: TRBV12-3/TRBV12-4; J gene: TRBJ2-7; D gene: NA; clone size: NA
CDR3 DNA: TGTGCCAGCAGTTACTTCTCGGCTCCTGGGGCCAACGTCCTGACTTTC; CDR3 protein: CASSYFSAPGANVLTF; V gene: TRBV6-5; J gene: TRBJ2-6; D gene: NA; clone size: NA